One and the same sample provided the 30 T cell receptor beta chains below, sequenced in a study of cytomegalovirus exposure and HLA in healthy donors. Repertoires were generated with immunoSEQ multiplex PCR, while TCRdb's copy carries only in-frame clones and drops some. The sample carries roughly 180,000 clones, more than 80% recorded once. Sequences were obtained from PBMCs. These receptors originate from a man younger than 30 in good health and CMV-seropositive.

This clone has a single count. The chain employs TRBV13 and TRBJ2-1, with 11 bases aligning to TRBD2. Germline V lookup: CDR1 PRHDT, CDR2 FYEKMQ (reference sequence). Trimming at V came to 6 bases and at J to 8 bases, leaving 9 bases not matched to a gene. The CDR3 spans 15 residues. CDR3 sequence (DNA): TGTGCCAGCAGTGGGGGGACTAGCGGTTTCTATGAGCAGTTCTTC. Amino acid sequence: CASSGGTSGFYEQFF.

The V gene is TRBV27, the J gene TRBJ2-7; D may be TRBD1 (7 bases). The CDR3 length is 14 residues. The V end was cut by 5 bases, the J end by 3 bases, with 14 bases between. Germline V gives CDR1 MNHEY, CDR2 SMNVEV (reference sequence). DNA of the CDR3: TGTGCCAGCAGTCCAGACAGGGAGGTCTACGAGCAGTACTTC. The encoded protein is CASSPDREVYEQYF.

V gene TRBV6-5 combines with J gene TRBJ2-3, with a possible D match to TRBD2 (6 bases). Germline CDR1 MNHEY, CDR2 SVGAGI. This CDR3 is built from 15 residues. With 2 bases removed from V and 3 bases from J, the gap between germline ends came to 12 bases. The CDR3 nucleotides read TGTGCCAGCAGTTACAGGGCGGGACGGACAGATACGCAGTATTTT. Protein sequence: CASSYRAGRTDTQYF.

This chain joins TRBV19 and TRBJ2-3; no definite D call. Germline CDR1 LNHDA, CDR2 SQIVND (reference sequence). V was shortened by 6 bases and J by 2 bases, with 12 bases between the two germline ends. The CDR3 loop spans 14 amino acids. The CDR3 DNA reads TGTGCCAGTAGCCCTGTCCAGTACACAGATACGCAGTATTTT. Amino acids: CASSPVQYTDTQYF.

J is TRBJ1-2 and V is TRBV28, with 8 nucleotides matching TRBD1. Germline CDR1 is MDHEN and CDR2 is SYDVKM. V gave up 5 bases and J gave up 4 bases; unmatched junction bases: 9. The CDR3 is 15 amino acids. CDR3 amino acids: CASSPPDRGIYGYTF. CDR3 nucleotide sequence: TGTGCCAGCAGTCCCCCAGACAGGGGCATCTATGGCTACACCTTC.

V and J are TRBV7-3 and TRBJ2-3; TRBD2 matches 8 bases. The CDR3 extends over 17 amino acids. The trim removed 1 base at V and 1 base at J, leaving 7 bases unmatched. Germline V lookup: CDR1 SGHTA, CDR2 FQGTGA. The CDR3 is CASSLSPGLAGTDTQYF. CDR3 DNA sequence: TGTGCCAGCAGCTTAAGTCCCGGACTAGCAGGCACAGATACGCAGTATTTT.

The chain is built from TRBV29-1 and TRBJ2-5; perhaps TRBD2 as D (6 bases). V was shortened by 7 bases and J by 5 bases, with 20 bases between the two germline ends. This CDR3 comprises 14 residues. Germline assignment: CDR1 SQVTM and CDR2 ANQGSEA. CDR3 nucleotide sequence: TGCAGCGCCGGCGGGTCCGGGGGTGGGGAGACCCAGTACTTC. Protein product: CSAGGSGGGETQYF.

The chain recombines TRBV9 with TRBJ2-1; TRBD2 matches 12 bases. The CDR3 runs 18 residues. Germline CDR1 and CDR2: SGDLS and YYNGEE. Trimming took 0 bases from V and 6 from J; bases not matched to a gene: 10. The CDR3 bases are TGTGCCAGCAGCGTAGCGGGGCTAGCGGGAGGGCCGGGCAATGAGCAGTTCTTC. Protein sequence: CASSVAGLAGGPGNEQFF.

Comment on this clone: Within the sample, other DNA sequences also encode this same CDR3. The chain links TRBV27 to TRBJ2-7, with TRBD1 as a possible D gene (5 bases). Trimming removed 2 bases from V and 3 bases from J, with 8 bases in between. CDR1 is MNHEY, CDR2 SMNVEV, per germline (reference sequence). This CDR3 spans 13 amino acids. For the CDR3, the DNA is TGTGCCAGCAGTTTAGGCAGGGACTACGAGCAGTACTTC. Translated: CASSLGRDYEQYF.

The chain joins TRBV27 to TRBJ2-7, with D unresolved. This CDR3 comprises 17 residues. Germline loops: CDR1 MNHEY, CDR2 SMNVEV (reference sequence). V lost 6 bases, J lost 0 bases, and 21 bases lay in between. The CDR3: CASSKFSISRGSYEQYF. DNA for the CDR3: TGTGCCAGCAGCAAATTTAGTATTTCGAGAGGCTCCTACGAGCAGTACTTC.

The count of this clone is one. The chain recombines TRBV11-2 with TRBJ2-1; 14 nucleotides match TRBD2. This CDR3 region has 19 residues. CDR1 and CDR2 from the germline V gene are SGHAT and FQNNGV. The ends lost 0 bases at V and 3 bases at J; junction bases unmatched: 7. CDR3 sequence: CASSLDSRLAGGRYNEQFF. Written as DNA, the CDR3 is TGTGCCAGCAGCTTAGATTCAAGACTAGCGGGAGGGCGCTACAATGAGCAGTTCTTC.

The chain couples TRBV28 to TRBJ2-5, with TRBD2 matching 9 bases. The CDR3 sequence is 15 residues long. J lost 3 bases, V lost 3 bases, and 5 bases had no gene match. CDR1 is MDHEN and CDR2 is SYDVKM in the germline V gene. In nucleotides, the CDR3 is TGTGCCAGCAGTTTTGCCTCTAGCGGGAAAGAGACCCAGTACTTC. Its translation is CASSFASSGKETQYF.

This rearrangement joins TRBV5-4 to TRBJ2-1; 10 positions agree with TRBD1. CDR1 is SGHNT, CDR2 YYREEE, per germline (reference sequence). Losses at the gene ends were 3 bases for V and 9 bases for J; bases not matched to a gene: 9. The CDR3 sequence is 15 residues long. CDR3 nucleotide sequence: TGTGCCAGCAGCTACCCGACAGGGGGCCGGGGTGAGCAGTTCTTC. Translating it yields CASSYPTGGRGEQFF. Combining the CDR3 with reference TRBV5-4 and TRBJ2-1 gives the whole variable domain ETGVTQSPTHLIKTRGQQVTLRCSSQSGHNTVSWYQQALGQGPQFIFQYYREEENGRGNFPPRFSGLQFPNYSSELNVNALELDDSALYLCASSYPTGGRGEQFFGPGTRLTVL.

CDR3 in amino acids: CASSFNPGLAGDNEQFF. CDR3 bases: TGCGCCAGCAGCTTCAATCCAGGACTAGCGGGAGACAATGAGCAGTTCTTC. The V and J genes are TRBV5-1 and TRBJ2-1, with 13 bases fitting TRBD2. Losses at the gene ends were 2 bases for V and 5 bases for J; bases not matched to a gene: 7. CDR1 and CDR2 from the germline V gene are SGHRS and YFSETQ. The CDR3 has 17 residues.

The gene calls are TRBV9 and TRBJ2-5; tentative D call: TRBD2 (5 bases). The CDR3 runs 14 residues. Trimming stripped 0 bases from V and 5 bases from J, with 11 bases between. Per the germline V gene, CDR1 is SGDLS and CDR2 is YYNGEE. The CDR3 sequence is CASSVASLAETQYF. The CDR3 DNA reads as TGTGCCAGCAGCGTAGCTAGCCTTGCGGAGACCCAGTACTTC.

The gene calls are TRBV9 and TRBJ1-5; D perhaps matches TRBD1 (6 bases). Germline values: CDR1 SGDLS, CDR2 YYNGEE. The CDR3 has 14 residues. V was shortened by 3 bases and J by 7 bases, with 14 bases between the two germline ends. The CDR3 nucleotides are TGTGCCAGCAGCGCCGACGGGGGGCGGCAGCCCCAGCATTTT. This gives the protein CASSADGGRQPQHF.

The V call is TRBV25-1, the J call TRBJ1-2, with 8 nucleotides matching TRBD1. The V and J ends lost 6 bases and 4 bases, in that order; junction bases with no gene match: 10. The CDR3 length is 15 residues. Germline assignment: CDR1 MGHDK and CDR2 SYGVNS. CDR3 DNA: TGTGCCAGCAGCGCCTCAACAGGGGGTAGCTATGGCTACACCTTC. It translates to CASSASTGGSYGYTF.

This rearrangement joins TRBV11-2 to TRBJ2-1; D is uncertain. The CDR3 loop spans 13 amino acids. Germline loops: CDR1 SGHAT, CDR2 FQNNGV. Trimming pared 1 base from V and 6 bases from J, leaving 7 bases between. In nucleotides, the CDR3 is TGTGCCAGCAGCTTAGGACACACCAATGAGCAGTTCTTC. The encoded protein is CASSLGHTNEQFF. Full variable domain (missing parts from reference TRBV11-2 and TRBJ2-1): EAGVAQSPRYKIIEKRQSVAFWCNPISGHATLYWYQQILGQGPKLLIQFQNNGVVDDSQLPKDRFSAERLKGVDSTLKIQPAKLEDSAVYLCASSLGHTNEQFFGPGTRLTVL.

This clone appeared a single time. The rearrangement links TRBV28 to TRBJ2-7; 7 bases are shared with TRBD2. Trimming at V came to 5 bases and at J to 2 bases, leaving 3 bases not matched to a gene. CDR1 MDHEN and CDR2 SYDVKM come from the germline V gene. The length of the CDR3 is 13 residues. The CDR3 bases are TGTGCCAGCAGTCCTAGCGGACCCTACGAGCAGTACTTC. Residues: CASSPSGPYEQYF.

The genes are TRBV2 and TRBJ1-5; D unresolved. V was shortened by 8 bases and J by 5 bases, with 22 bases between the two germline ends. Per germline, CDR1 SNHLY and CDR2 FYNNEI. This CDR3 is 16 amino acids long. CDR3 bases: TGTGCCAGCTCCTTCGGTCCGGAGGGCTCCCATCAGCCCCAGCATTTT. Amino acids: CASSFGPEGSHQPQHF. Drawing the rest from reference TRBV2 and TRBJ1-5, the complete variable domain is EPEVTQTPSHQVTQMGQEVILRCVPISNHLYFYWYRQILGQKVEFLVSFYNNEISEKSEIFDDQFSVERPDGSNFTLKIRSTKLEDSAMYFCASSFGPEGSHQPQHFGDGTRLSIL.

The chain recombines TRBV6-5 with TRBJ2-5; 7 bases match TRBD2. CDR3 length equals 15 residues. Germline CDR1 and CDR2: MNHEY and SVGAGI. With 2 bases clipped from V and 5 bases from J, the junction kept 8 bases outside the gene matches. CDR3 residues: CASSYPADGRETQYF. DNA for the CDR3: TGTGCCAGCAGTTACCCCGCTGACGGGAGGGAGACCCAGTACTTC.

The chain recombines TRBV30 with TRBJ2-1, with 9 bases matching TRBD1. This CDR3 is 12 amino acids long. After removal of 1 base from V and 15 bases from J, the junction contained 7 bases not matched to a gene. Germline values: CDR1 GTSNPN, CDR2 SVGIG (reference sequence). The CDR3 DNA sequence: TGTGCCTGGAGTGGGGTTTGGGACAGGGCGTTCTTC. It is translated as CAWSGVWDRAFF.

This clone is a singleton in its sample. The chain is built from TRBV15 and TRBJ2-1; D is ambiguous. CDR3 length: 12 amino acids. The germline V and J ends were trimmed by 4 bases and 5 bases, with 6 bases remaining between them. Germline V CDR1 and CDR2: LNHNV, YYDKDF (reference sequence). CDR3 bases: TGTGCCACCAGCACCCTTGACAATGAGCAGTTCTTC. This translates into CATSTLDNEQFF.

The V and J genes are TRBV19 and TRBJ2-7, with 8 bases aligning to TRBD2. V dropped 7 bases and J dropped 1; count of bases not matched to a gene: 9. Germline CDR1 LNHDA, CDR2 SQIVND (reference sequence). This CDR3 has 15 residues. CDR3 residues: CASTAGSGISYEQYF. CDR3 nucleotides: TGTGCCAGTACCGCGGGTAGCGGGATTTCCTACGAGCAGTACTTC.

This chain links TRBV5-8 with TRBJ1-2, with D uncertain. Per germline, CDR1 SGHTS and CDR2 YDEGEE. Trimming stripped 9 bases from V and 0 bases from J, with 6 bases between. CDR3 length: 11 residues. The CDR3 sequence: CATGANYGYTF. CDR3 DNA sequence: TGTGCCACCGGGGCTAACTATGGCTACACCTTC. The complete variable domain, with remaining parts taken from reference TRBV5-8 and TRBJ1-2, reads EAGVTQSPTHLIKTRGQQATLRCSPISGHTSVYWYQQALGLGLQFLLWYDEGEERNRGNFPPRFSGRQFPNYSSELNVNALELEDSALYLCATGANYGYTFGSGTRLTVV.

The gene calls are TRBV28 and TRBJ2-5; weak D call: TRBD2 (6 bases). V lost 6 bases and J lost 1, with 12 bases in between. Germline-derived CDR1 and CDR2 are MDHEN and SYDVKM. The CDR3 totals 14 residues. CDR3 loop: CASRGGGSQETQYF. CDR3 nucleotides: TGTGCCAGCAGGGGAGGAGGATCCCAAGAGACCCAGTACTTC.

V is TRBV7-3 and J is TRBJ2-2; D not resolved. CDR1 and CDR2 (germline): SGHTA, FQGTGA. Trimming took 2 bases from V and 4 from J, leaving 11 bases between them. The CDR3 consists of 15 residues. The CDR3 region is CASSLYGGLTGELFF. In nucleotides, the CDR3 is TGTGCCAGCAGCTTATATGGCGGTCTCACCGGGGAGCTGTTTTTT. The variable domain in full, completed from reference TRBV7-3 and TRBJ2-2, reads GAGVSQTPSNKVTEKGKYVELRCDPISGHTALYWYRQSLGQGPEFLIYFQGTGAADDSGLPNDRFFAVRPEGSVSTLKIQRTERGDSAVYLCASSLYGGLTGELFFGEGSRLTVL.

The chain has TRBV15 and TRBJ1-4; D not certain. The CDR3 covers 15 residues. Germline lookup yields CDR1 LNHNV and CDR2 YYDKDF (reference sequence). The ends were cut back, 5 bases at V and 4 bases at J, with 14 bases in the middle. The DNA for the CDR3 is TGTGCCACCAGCGGTGGAGAGGGAATTAATGAAAAACTGTTTTTT. This sequence encodes CATSGGEGINEKLFF.

V gene TRBV2 combines with J gene TRBJ2-5; 8 bases are shared with TRBD2. The CDR3 has 18 amino acids. Germline CDR1 SNHLY, CDR2 FYNNEI. Trimming took 8 bases from V and 5 from J; bases not matched to a gene: 22. CDR3 region: CASHPVGAAGGYGETQYF. In DNA, the CDR3 is TGTGCCAGCCACCCCGTTGGGGCGGCGGGAGGTTACGGGGAGACCCAGTACTTC.

This clone came up once. The CDR3 nucleotides are TGCAGCGTCGACGTTTTTGGGGACAGGGCAAACTCTGGGGCCAACGTCCTGACTTTC. This codes for CSVDVFGDRANSGANVLTF. The chain combines TRBV29-1 with TRBJ2-6, with 9 bases that match TRBD1. V shed 6 bases, J shed 0 bases, and the junction held 15 bases outside the gene matches. The length of the CDR3 is 19 residues. Germline CDR1 is SQVTM and CDR2 is ANQGSEA.